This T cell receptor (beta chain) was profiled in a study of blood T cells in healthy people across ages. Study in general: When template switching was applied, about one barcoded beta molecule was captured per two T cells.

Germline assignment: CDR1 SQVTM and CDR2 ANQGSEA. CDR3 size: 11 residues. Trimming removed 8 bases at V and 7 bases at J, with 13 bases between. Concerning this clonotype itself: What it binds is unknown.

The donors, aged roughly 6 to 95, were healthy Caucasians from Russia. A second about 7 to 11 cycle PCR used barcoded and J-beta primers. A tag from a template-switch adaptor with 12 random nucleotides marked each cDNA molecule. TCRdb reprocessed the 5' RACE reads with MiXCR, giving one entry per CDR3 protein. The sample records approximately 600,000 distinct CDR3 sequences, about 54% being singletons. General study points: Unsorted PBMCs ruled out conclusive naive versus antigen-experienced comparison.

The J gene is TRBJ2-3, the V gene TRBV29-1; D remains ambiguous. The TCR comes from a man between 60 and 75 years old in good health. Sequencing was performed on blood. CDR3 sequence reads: CSPPCRNTQYF. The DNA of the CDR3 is TGCAGCCCCCCCTGTCGGAATACGCAGTATTTT.